What follows are 6 T cell receptor beta chains derived from one specimen sequenced in a study of T cells after posttransplantation cyclophosphamide. Assay: immunoSEQ multiplex PCR; the TCRdb copy retains only in-frame clones and omits some. The sample holds 20,000 to 25,000 clones, 86% seen once. Sequencing was carried out using PBMCs. Receptor source: an older woman with a blood cancer, CMV-positive, and with a related stem cell donor.

The chain links TRBV19 to TRBJ2-1; 8 positions match TRBD2. CDR3 size: 15 residues. The junction had 7 bases not matched to a gene; V was cut back by 3 bases and J by 6 bases. Germline V gene data show CDR1 as LNHDA and CDR2 as SQIVND (reference sequence). The CDR3 DNA sequence: TGTGCCAGTAGTATTGGGACTAGTAGAGGCAATGAGCAGTTCTTC. Encoded protein: CASSIGTSRGNEQFF.

V usage is TRBV13 and J usage is TRBJ2-5; 12 bases agree with TRBD2. The ends lost 5 bases at V and 4 bases at J; junction bases unmatched: 8. This CDR3 has 16 amino acids. CDR1 is PRHDT, CDR2 FYEKMQ, per germline (reference sequence). The CDR3 loop reads CASSPRTSGTVETQYF. DNA of the CDR3: TGTGCCAGCAGCCCAAGGACTAGCGGGACGGTAGAGACCCAGTACTTC.

The rearrangement links TRBV7-2 to TRBJ2-3; 10 bases map to TRBD2. This CDR3 is built from 16 residues. CDR1 is SGHTA and CDR2 is FQGNSA in the germline V gene. V gave up 1 base and J gave up 2 bases; unmatched junction bases: 3. The CDR3 sequence is CASSLELAGYTDTQYF. CDR3 DNA sequence: TGTGCCAGCAGCTTAGAACTAGCGGGGTACACAGATACGCAGTATTTT.

The chain couples TRBV11-2 to TRBJ1-1, with D hard to call. The V and J ends lost 3 bases and 1 base respectively, with 6 bases between them. CDR1 is SGHAT, CDR2 FQNNGV, per germline. CDR3 length: 13 amino acids. This chain's CDR3 is CASSFSGNTEAFF. The CDR3 DNA follows: TGTGCCAGCAGCTTTTCGGGGAACACTGAAGCTTTCTTT.

Points on this clone: This sample also contains other DNA sequences that code for the same CDR3. The chain recombines TRBV19 with TRBJ2-6; 9 bases match TRBD2. CDR1 LNHDA and CDR2 SQIVND come from the germline V gene (reference sequence). The J segment lost 3 bases and the V segment lost 5 bases, leaving 11 bases of the junction unmatched. The CDR3 has 18 amino acids. The CDR3, as DNA: TGTGCCAGTAGTGCCGGTGTTGCGGGAGGGAATGGGGCCAACGTCCTGACTTTC. It is translated as CASSAGVAGGNGANVLTF.

The chain has TRBV5-1 and TRBJ2-5; 10 bases are a match to TRBD2. This CDR3 contains 16 residues. The germline gives CDR1 SGHRS, CDR2 YFSETQ. V gave up 5 bases and J gave up 0 bases; unmatched junction bases: 7. CDR3 DNA: TGCGCCAGCAGTTTTGGACTAGCGGTATACCAAGAGACCCAGTACTTC. Protein: CASSFGLAVYQETQYF.